Listed here is a single TCR beta chain. It lacks a known antigen. The record has no base qualities; no much larger clone is one base away. The intended sense of this specimen's treatment or condition label: live attenuated yellow fever vaccine strain. At each blood-draw timepoint, two biological replicates of bulk PBMCs were collected. A standard Ficoll-Paque protocol was used to isolate PBMCs from peripheral blood. TriZol was used to extract RNA from bulk PBMCs, from CD4 and CD8 fractions, and from dextramer-positive and dextramer-negative fractions. The sample belongs to a study of T cells after yellow fever vaccination (dated by TCRdb to between 2017 and 2020). As for the study more broadly: Libraries from fractions with low cell numbers were prepared with the SMART-Seq v4 Ultra Low Input RNA kit. To follow T-cell clones before and after primary and booster YFV17D yellow fever vaccination, bulk TCR alpha and beta repertoires were sequenced over time. Two healthy male donors made up the cohort, one aged 18 to 29 years and the other aged 30 to 40 years. Blood was collected at multiple timepoints before and after primary and secondary immunization, and bulk PBMC replicates and cell subsets were isolated.

Its CDR3 holds 13 amino acids, cysteine through phenylalanine. Left in the record is the CDR3 DNA by itself, 39 bases read in frame from the first base. The junction carries 11 bases between V and J, which are trimmed by 7 bases and 2 bases respectively. From the germline V gene (reference sequence), CDR1 is LGHDT and CDR2 is YNNKEL. The full study reports these points: Compared with the primary T-cell response, the secondary T-cell response was faster but weaker, reaching its peak on day 5 rather than on day 15. Because the study included only a couple of donors, the extent to which the findings can be generalized is limited. A small fraction of clonotypes appeared in both the CD4 and CD8 compartments, likely as a result of convergent recombination. After the booster, most clones that had expanded after primary vaccination were detected again (approximately 96% of CD4 and around nine tenths of CD8), suggesting broad maintenance of memory. Computational filtering was needed because FACS-sorted repertoires could contain abundant contaminating clonotypes from the bulk population.

TCR cDNA was synthesized by 5'RACE template switching, through which a universal primer site and unique molecular identifiers were introduced. Priming for cDNA synthesis came from both the TCR alpha and TCR beta constant segments. Two PCR steps were used to amplify libraries, with sample barcodes and sequencing adapters being added in the second step. Sequencing of libraries was done on Illumina HiSeq 2500 (2x100 bp) or NovaSeq (2x150 bp). From the authors' description of their analysis: MIGEC was used to demultiplex reads and collapse the reads into UMI consensus sequences, and MiXCR was used for V(D)J alignment. Using edgeR on replicate PBMC samples, clonotypes were called vaccine-responding if FDR was below 0.01 and the log2 fold change was above 5 up to day 15. Bulk clonotypes were assigned CD4 or CD8 identity according to which sequenced CD4 or CD8 repertoire held them at higher abundance. TCRdb trimmed the raw reads at Q25, called clones with MiXCR and kept productive beta chains. Each entry merges the rows of one CDR3 protein and shows their most common DNA and genes. In this record, the V and J calls reflect TCRdb's handling and not the investigators' own analysis. This sample is represented by about 370,000 distinct CDR3 sequences; roughly 11% of them were singletons. Jointly, the top ten make up roughly 18% of the sample.

The V and J segments used are TRBV3-1 and TRBJ1-2; the D gene identity is not certain. This TCR derives from a man aged 18 to 29 who received the YFV17D yellow fever vaccine. The material was PBMCs, obtained on the day of the first yellow fever vaccination. The CDR3 region has the sequence CASNHGQNYGYTF. The sequenced DNA: TGTGCCAGCAACCACGGGCAGAACTATGGCTACACCTTC. The full variable domain, completed from the reference TRBV3-1 and TRBJ1-2 proteins outside the CDR3, reads DTAVSQTPKYLVTQMGNDKSIKCEQNLGHDTMYWYKQDSKKFLKIMFSYNNKELIINETVPNRFSPKSPDKAHLNLHINSLELGDSAVYFCASNHGQNYGYTFGSGTRLTVV.